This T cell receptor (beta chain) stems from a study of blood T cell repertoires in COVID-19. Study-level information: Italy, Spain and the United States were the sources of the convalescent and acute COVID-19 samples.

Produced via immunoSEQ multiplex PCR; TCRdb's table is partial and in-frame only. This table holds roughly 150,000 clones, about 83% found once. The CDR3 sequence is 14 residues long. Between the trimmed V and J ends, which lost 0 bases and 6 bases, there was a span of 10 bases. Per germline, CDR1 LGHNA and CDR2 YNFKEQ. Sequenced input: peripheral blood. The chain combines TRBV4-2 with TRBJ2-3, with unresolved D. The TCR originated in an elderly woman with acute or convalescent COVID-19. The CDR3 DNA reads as TGTGCCAGCAGCCAAGATAAACTCTTGGATACGCAGTATTTT. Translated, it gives CASSQDKLLDTQYF.